The present T cell receptor (beta chain) was sequenced within a study of a mutant IDH1 vaccine in newly diagnosed glioma. Whole-study context: Patients began vaccination 4-6 weeks after radiotherapy alone, or with temozolomide cycles. V12 came at week 35, V13 at week 47.

As for time point: week 47, end of study. A single vaccine dose contained 300 ug of mutant IDH1 20-mer peptide, and topical imiquimod was used with it. Donor tumors were new WHO grade 3 or 4 IDH1-mutant, ATRX-lost astrocytomas. The method was immunoSEQ multiplex PCR; TCRdb's version includes in-frame clones alone and lacks a portion of them. The sample lists 30,000 to 35,000 clones, approximately 89% seen once, with 2.2% in the top ten. Broader study findings: Pseudoprogression appeared unlinked to shifts in leading peripheral T cell clonotypes.

Regarding this clone: The antigen is not known.

The germline V gene encodes CDR1 MNHEY and CDR2 SMNVEV (reference sequence). The CDR3 consists of 14 residues. V shed 6 bases and J shed 8 bases, with 14 bases lying between them. The chain has TRBV27 and TRBJ1-6; the D gene is possibly TRBD1 (6 bases). The material sequenced was PBMCs, taken from a glioma patient whose treatment included an IDH1 peptide vaccine. The clonotype was recovered from a man in his forties with glioma. CDR3 sequence reads: CASRKGGEYSPLHF. The CDR3 region has the DNA TGTGCCAGCAGGAAAGGGGGGGAGTATTCACCCCTCCACTTT.